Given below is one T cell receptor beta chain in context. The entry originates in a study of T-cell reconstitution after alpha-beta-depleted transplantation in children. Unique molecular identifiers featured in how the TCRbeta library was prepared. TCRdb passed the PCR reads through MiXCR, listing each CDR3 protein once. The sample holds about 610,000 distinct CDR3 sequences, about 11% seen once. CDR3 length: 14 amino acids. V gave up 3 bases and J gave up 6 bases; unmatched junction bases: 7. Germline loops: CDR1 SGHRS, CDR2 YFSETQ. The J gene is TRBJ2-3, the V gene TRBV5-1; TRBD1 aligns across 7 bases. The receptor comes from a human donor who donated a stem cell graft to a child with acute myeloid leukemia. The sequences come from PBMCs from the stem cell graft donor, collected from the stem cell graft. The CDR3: CASSSRTGIDTQYF. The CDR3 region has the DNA TGCGCCAGCAGCTCAAGGACAGGCATCGATACGCAGTATTTT.